Each of the 29 T cell receptor beta chains below was sequenced from the same sample in a study of blood T cell repertoires in COVID-19. The table came from immunoSEQ multiplex PCR; TCRdb's copy has only in-frame clones and leaves some out. Among approximately 380,000 clones listed, about 89% were seen once. The sequencing input was PBMCs or T cells enriched from blood (not recorded which). These receptors all come from a woman aged 40 to 50 who had been exposed to COVID-19.

The chain has TRBV19 and TRBJ2-7; TRBD2 might be the D (5 bases). This CDR3 contains 12 residues. The ends were cut back, 3 bases at V and 9 bases at J, with 12 bases in the middle. Germline values: CDR1 LNHDA, CDR2 SQIVND (reference sequence). CDR3 nucleotide sequence: TGTGCCAGTAGTATCGGACCGAGCGGGCAGTACTTC. Translating it yields CASSIGPSGQYF. Combining the CDR3 with reference TRBV19 and TRBJ2-7 gives the whole variable domain DGGITQSPKYLFRKEGQNVTLSCEQNLNHDAMYWYRQDPGQGLRLIYYSQIVNDFQKGDIAEGYSVSREKKESFPLTVTSAQKNPTAFYLCASSIGPSGQYFGPGTRLTVT.

This chain uses TRBV12-3 or TRBV12-4 with TRBJ1-6; tentatively, D is TRBD1 (6 bases). The CDR3 totals 13 residues. The V gene lost 6 bases and the J gene lost 5 bases, with 8 bases spanning the gap. CDR3 amino acids: CASRGDNNSPLHF. The CDR3 DNA is TGTGCCAGCAGGGGGGACAATAATTCACCCCTCCACTTT.

This chain joins TRBV30 and TRBJ1-1, with D uncertain. Germline V gene sequence: CDR1 GTSNPN, CDR2 SVGIG (reference sequence). V lost 2 bases to trimming and J lost 2 bases, with 9 bases between them. CDR3 length: 13 residues. The CDR3 spells CAWSKTGNTEAFF. The CDR3 DNA follows: TGTGCCTGGAGTAAAACGGGAAACACTGAAGCTTTCTTT. Variable domain in full (rest from reference TRBV30 and TRBJ1-1): SQTIHQWPATLVQPVGSPLSLECTVEGTSNPNLYWYRQAAGRGLQLLFYSVGIGQISSEVPQNLSASRPQDRQFILSSKKLLLSDSGFYLCAWSKTGNTEAFFGQGTRLTVV.

There are a few counts of this clone. This same CDR3 is encoded by further DNA sequences in the sample. The rearrangement links TRBV30 to TRBJ1-5, with D possibly TRBD1 on 6 matching bases. The ends were cut back, 3 bases at V and 5 bases at J, with 11 bases in the middle. In germline, CDR1 is GTSNPN, CDR2 SVGIG (reference sequence). The CDR3 loop spans 13 amino acids. The DNA for the CDR3 is TGTGCCTGGAGCACGGGGGGCGATCAGCCCCAGCATTTT. Its translation: CAWSTGGDQPQHF.

The genes are TRBV3-1 (or the pseudogene TRBV3-2) and TRBJ2-7; 7 positions agree with TRBD1. Germline V lookup: CDR1 LGHDT, CDR2 YNNKEL (reference sequence). The CDR3 spans 14 residues. V was pared by 3 bases and J by 3 bases, with 5 bases of the junction left unmatched. CDR3 in DNA: TGTGCCAGCAGCCAGGGACAGACCCTCTACGAGCAGTACTTC. It codes for CASSQGQTLYEQYF.

The gene calls are TRBV5-4 and TRBJ2-7, with 9 nucleotides matching TRBD1. Germline lookup yields CDR1 SGHNT and CDR2 YYREEE (reference sequence). V lost 2 bases to trimming and J lost 3 bases; unmatched junction nucleotides: 9. The CDR3 consists of 16 residues. CDR3 bases: TGTGCCAGCAGCTTCGTCTCCGGGACAGGGTACTACGAGCAGTACTTC. It yields the protein CASSFVSGTGYYEQYF. Variable domain in full (rest from reference TRBV5-4 and TRBJ2-7): ETGVTQSPTHLIKTRGQQVTLRCSSQSGHNTVSWYQQALGQGPQFIFQYYREEENGRGNFPPRFSGLQFPNYSSELNVNALELDDSALYLCASSFVSGTGYYEQYFGPGTRLTVT.

V usage is TRBV12-5 and J usage is TRBJ1-2; a possible D gene is TRBD1 (5 bases). The CDR3 has 14 residues. Germline V CDR1 and CDR2: LGHNT, FRNRAP. Between the trimmed V and J ends, which lost 2 bases and 4 bases, there was a span of 11 bases. The CDR3 region is CASGLSRGFYGYTF. The DNA for the CDR3 is TGTGCTAGTGGTTTGTCCCGGGGGTTCTATGGCTACACCTTC.

This clone was counted a single time. The rearrangement links TRBV3-1 (or the pseudogene TRBV3-2) to TRBJ1-6; D remains unclear. Germline CDR1 LGHDT, CDR2 YNNKEL (reference sequence). Between the trimmed V and J ends, which lost 1 base and 12 bases, there was a span of 16 bases. This CDR3 is built from 15 residues. The chain's CDR3 is CASSQGLEGRLPLHF. CDR3 in DNA: TGTGCCAGCAGCCAAGGGCTCGAGGGAAGGTTACCCCTCCACTTT.

The chain has TRBV6-5 and TRBJ1-4, with D possibly matching TRBD1 (5 bases). V was cut by 6 bases and J by 8 bases, with 16 bases left in between. Germline V gene lookup returns CDR1 MNHEY and CDR2 SVGAGI. The CDR3 runs to 14 residues. CDR3 DNA sequence: TGTGCCAGCAGGCGGGGCACCCGGGGAGAAAAACTGTTTTTT. This codes for CASRRGTRGEKLFF.

V is TRBV6-5 and J is TRBJ2-1; 8 nucleotides align to TRBD2. The germline gives CDR1 MNHEY, CDR2 SVGAGI. This CDR3 comprises 15 residues. V lost 6 bases to trimming and J lost 3 bases; unmatched junction nucleotides: 7. CDR3 bases: TGTGCCAGCAGGACGTCCGGGACTAGCTACAATGAGCAGTTCTTC. This sequence encodes CASRTSGTSYNEQFF.

This clone has only a few counts. The V gene is TRBV19, the J gene TRBJ1-1, with TRBD1 matching 7 bases. J was trimmed by 4 bases and V by 5 bases; bases with no gene match: 4. This CDR3 has 13 amino acids. CDR1 is LNHDA, CDR2 SQIVND, per germline (reference sequence). CDR3 region: CASSARQGTEAFF. DNA of the CDR3: TGTGCCAGTAGTGCTCGACAGGGCACTGAAGCTTTCTTT.

The chain carries TRBV5-6 and TRBJ1-2; 10 bases are shared with TRBD1. The CDR3 extends over 16 amino acids. The V gene end was trimmed by 4 bases and the J gene end by 6 bases; junction bases not matched to a gene: 12. Germline CDR1 reads SGHDT; CDR2 reads YYEEEE. The CDR3 bases are TGTGCCAGCAGCCCACACGGGACAGGGGCTCGGCATGGCTACACCTTC. This encodes CASSPHGTGARHGYTF.

The rearrangement links TRBV4-1 to TRBJ2-7; 8 nucleotides agree with TRBD2. Losses at the gene ends were 2 bases for V and 4 bases for J; bases not matched to a gene: 7. Germline-derived CDR1 and CDR2 are MGHRA and YSYEKL. The length of the CDR3 is 15 residues. The CDR3 bases are TGCGCCAGCAGCCAAACCCCACTAGCGGATTACGAGCAGTACTTC. Its protein is CASSQTPLADYEQYF.

The chain has TRBV3-1 (or the pseudogene TRBV3-2) and TRBJ2-3, with 8 nucleotides matching TRBD2. The germline V gene encodes CDR1 LGHDT and CDR2 YNNKEL (reference sequence). With 4 bases clipped from V and 2 bases from J, the junction kept 20 bases outside the gene matches. The length of the CDR3 is 20 residues. The CDR3 DNA follows: TGTGCCAGCAGCCGGTCAGGTAGAGGAGGAAGCGGGGGAAACACAGATACGCAGTATTTT. The encoded protein is CASSRSGRGGSGGNTDTQYF.

The chain carries TRBV24-1 and TRBJ1-2; 8 bases match TRBD1. This CDR3 region has 16 residues. Germline V gene lookup returns CDR1 KGHDR and CDR2 SFDVKD. V was pared by 2 bases and J by 3 bases, with 7 bases of the junction left unmatched. DNA of the CDR3: TGTGCCACCAGTGATTCACAGGGGGATGAGGACTATGGCTACACCTTC. This codes for CATSDSQGDEDYGYTF.

The chain recombines TRBV3-1 (or the pseudogene TRBV3-2) with TRBJ2-1, with TRBD2 matching over 11 bases. The CDR3 runs 16 residues. Losses at the gene ends were 4 bases for V and 6 bases for J; bases not matched to a gene: 8. The V gene's germline CDR1 is LGHDT and CDR2 YNNKEL (reference sequence). CDR3 bases: TGTGCCAGCAGCCCGATAACTAGCGGGAGTGGCAATGAGCAGTTCTTC. Protein product: CASSPITSGSGNEQFF.

The rearrangement links TRBV7-2 to TRBJ2-2, with TRBD2 matching 8 bases. The CDR3 extends over 16 amino acids. In germline, CDR1 is SGHTA, CDR2 FQGNSA. The ends lost 4 bases at V and 4 bases at J; junction bases unmatched: 8. The CDR3 sequence is CASSSKRELGTGELFF. In nucleotides, the CDR3 is TGTGCCAGCAGCTCCAAGCGGGAGCTGGGCACCGGGGAGCTGTTTTTT.

A single count supports this clone. The V call is TRBV5-5, the J call TRBJ2-7; 8 nucleotides agree with TRBD1. The CDR3 has 14 amino acids. Looked up from germline, CDR1 is SGHKS and CDR2 is YYEKEE (reference sequence). V trimming: 2 bases; J trimming: 4 bases; junction bases outside the gene matches: 5. The CDR3 bases are TGTGCCAGCAGCTTCGGACAGGGTTATTACGAGCAGTACTTC. It encodes CASSFGQGYYEQYF.

V is TRBV7-9 and J is TRBJ1-2; D is ambiguous. The CDR3 covers 13 residues. Trimming removed 3 bases from V and 5 bases from J, with 10 bases in between. The germline V gene has CDR1 SEHNR and CDR2 FQNEAQ (reference sequence). The CDR3: CASSFPFLYGYTF. The CDR3 DNA reads TGTGCCAGCAGCTTCCCCTTCTTATATGGCTACACCTTC.

V gene TRBV27 combines with J gene TRBJ2-1; D is possibly TRBD1 (5 bases). V lost 5 bases to trimming and J lost 0 bases, with 11 bases between them. CDR1 and CDR2 from the germline V gene are MNHEY and SMNVEV (reference sequence). The CDR3 totals 15 residues. The CDR3 protein is CASSPDRSSYNEQFF. As DNA, the CDR3 is TGTGCCAGCAGTCCAGACAGATCCTCCTACAATGAGCAGTTCTTC.

The gene calls are TRBV6-5 and TRBJ1-2; the match to TRBD1 covers 8 bases. This CDR3 spans 13 amino acids. The V gene's germline CDR1 is MNHEY and CDR2 SVGAGI. V shed 8 bases and J 0 bases; nucleotides not matched to a gene: 2. The CDR3, as DNA: TGTGCCAGCCGGACAGGGACTAACTATGGCTACACCTTC. The encoded protein is CASRTGTNYGYTF.

The chain couples TRBV15 to TRBJ1-1; a possible D gene is TRBD1 (6 bases). The CDR3 is 17 amino acids. Germline V gene lookup returns CDR1 LNHNV and CDR2 YYDKDF (reference sequence). V was clipped by 9 bases and J by 3 bases, with 26 bases between them. This CDR3 is CATIPLLQGRRYTEAFF. The DNA of the CDR3 is TGTGCCACGATACCCCTCCTTCAGGGGCGGAGGTACACTGAAGCTTTCTTT.

In this sample, this clone turned up once. The chain carries TRBV7-2 and TRBJ2-4; the D gene is possibly TRBD1 (6 bases). Trimming took 1 base from V and 16 from J, leaving 17 bases between them. CDR1 and CDR2 from the germline V gene are SGHTA and FQGNSA. This CDR3 comprises 13 residues. The CDR3: CASSLGAGAGRYF. The CDR3 nucleotides are TGTGCCAGCAGCTTAGGAGCAGGGGCAGGGAGATACTTC.

The V and J genes are TRBV2 and TRBJ1-6; the match to TRBD1 covers 7 bases. CDR1 and CDR2 (germline): SNHLY, FYNNEI. The V and J ends lost 2 bases and 10 bases, in that order; junction bases with no gene match: 5. The CDR3 runs to 14 residues. The CDR3 protein is CASSETGVISPLHF. CDR3 coding DNA: TGTGCCAGCAGTGAAACAGGGGTTATATCACCCCTCCACTTT.

With respect to this clone: The same CDR3 is also encoded by other DNA sequences in this sample. This chain uses TRBV18 with TRBJ1-4; 7 nucleotides align to TRBD1. The V and J ends lost 4 bases and 5 bases, in that order; junction bases with no gene match: 1. The germline gives CDR1 KGHSH, CDR2 LQKENI. CDR3 length: 13 amino acids. CDR3 nucleotides: TGTGCCAGCTCACGGGACAGCAATGAAAAACTGTTTTTT. It yields the protein CASSRDSNEKLFF. The whole variable domain, remainder taken from reference TRBV18 and TRBJ1-4, is NAGVMQNPRHLVRRRGQEARLRCSPMKGHSHVYWYRQLPEEGLKFMVYLQKENIIDESGMPKERFSAEFPKEGPSILRIQQVVRGDSAAYFCASSRDSNEKLFFGSGTQLSVL.

The rearrangement links TRBV24-1 to TRBJ2-1; no clear D. This CDR3 region has 15 residues. The germline V gene has CDR1 KGHDR and CDR2 SFDVKD. With 3 bases removed from V and 5 bases from J, the gap between germline ends came to 13 bases. Written as DNA, the CDR3 is TGTGCCACCAGTGATCCCCTGGGCTTTAACAATGAGCAGTTCTTC. Residues: CATSDPLGFNNEQFF.

The chain employs TRBV9 and TRBJ1-5; 11 bases agree with TRBD1. The germline V gene encodes CDR1 SGDLS and CDR2 YYNGEE. The CDR3 covers 15 residues. Trimming cost V 3 bases and J 6 bases; bases outside gene matches: 5. The DNA for the CDR3 is TGTGCCAGCAGCGAGGGGGGACAGGGGGTTCAGCCCCAGCATTTT. It is translated as CASSEGGQGVQPQHF.

The chain uses TRBV15 and TRBJ2-7, with 9 bases fitting TRBD1. Per germline, CDR1 LNHNV and CDR2 YYDKDF (reference sequence). This CDR3 has 13 amino acids. V lost 3 bases and J lost 5; bases outside the gene matches: 2. The CDR3 loop is CATSRGDRDEQYF. CDR3 nucleotides: TGTGCCACCAGCAGGGGGGACAGGGACGAGCAGTACTTC.

J is TRBJ2-3 and V is TRBV6-5, with 13 bases that match TRBD2. CDR3 length: 16 residues. CDR1 MNHEY and CDR2 SVGAGI come from the germline V gene. V shed 0 bases, J shed 3 bases, and the junction held 0 bases outside the gene matches. Written as DNA, the CDR3 is TGTGCCAGCAGTTACTCACTAGCGGGGGGGACAGATACGCAGTATTTT. This codes for CASSYSLAGGTDTQYF.